The 25 T cell receptor beta chains below come from one sample, sequenced in a study of cytomegalovirus exposure and HLA in healthy donors. The PCR used 60 Vbeta and 13 Jbeta primers. Sequencing was performed with immunoSEQ multiplex PCR; in TCRdb, only in-frame clones are kept and a portion is missing. The profile shows some 150,000 clones, roughly 79% of them singletons. The sample was PBMCs. These receptors were obtained from a male donor in good health and CMV-seronegative.

A single count supports this clone. This chain connects TRBV6-5 to TRBJ1-2, with TRBD1 matching 8 bases. This CDR3 is 16 amino acids long. Germline V CDR1 and CDR2: MNHEY, SVGAGI. The ends lost 1 base at V and 2 bases at J; junction bases unmatched: 6. The CDR3 region is CASSYFPTGENYGYTF. CDR3 bases: TGTGCCAGCAGTTACTTCCCGACAGGGGAGAACTATGGCTACACCTTC.

This clone has only a few counts. The chain employs TRBV5-6 and TRBJ2-1, with 11 nucleotides matching TRBD2. Per germline, CDR1 SGHDT and CDR2 YYEEEE. The CDR3 totals 15 residues. V trimming: 4 bases; J trimming: 3 bases; junction bases outside the gene matches: 3. The CDR3 bases are TGTGCCAGCAGCCTGACTAGCGGGGACTACAATGAGCAGTTCTTC. Translated: CASSLTSGDYNEQFF.

This clone was observed a few times. The chain is built from TRBV10-2 and TRBJ2-7; 7 bases align to TRBD2. The CDR3 is made up of 15 amino acids. The J segment lost 4 bases and the V segment lost 1 base, leaving 7 bases of the junction unmatched. Germline V gives CDR1 WSHSY, CDR2 SAAADI. CDR3 region: CASSELTGGFYEQYF. The CDR3 DNA is TGCGCCAGCAGTGAGTTAACGGGAGGATTTTACGAGCAGTACTTC.

The CDR3 sequence is CASSLEEPPRLNEKLFF. As DNA, the CDR3 is TGTGCCAGCAGCCTGGAGGAACCTCCCCGACTTAATGAAAAACTGTTTTTT. This rearrangement joins TRBV4-2 to TRBJ1-4; D is unresolved. CDR1 is LGHNA and CDR2 is YNFKEQ in the germline V gene. CDR3 length equals 17 residues. V lost 4 bases and J 4 bases, leaving 19 bases between the germline ends.

The sample holds a few counts of this clone. This sequence joins TRBV27 and TRBJ1-1; a weak D match, TRBD1 (5 bases). The CDR3 loop spans 12 amino acids. CDR1 MNHEY and CDR2 SMNVEV come from the germline V gene (reference sequence). Between the trimmed V and J ends, which lost 5 bases and 8 bases, there was a span of 12 bases. The CDR3 DNA sequence: TGTGCCAGCAGTACCTCGACAGCGGAAGCTTTCTTT. Amino acids: CASSTSTAEAFF.

The chain recombines TRBV6-1 with TRBJ1-1, with TRBD1 matching 8 bases. CDR1 is MNHNS, CDR2 SASEGT, per germline. This CDR3 region has 13 residues. Trimming took 10 bases from V and 3 from J; bases not matched to a gene: 7. CDR3 bases: TGTGCCACCGGGCCAGGGGGCTACACTGAAGCTTTCTTT. This sequence encodes CATGPGGYTEAFF.

This chain joins TRBV7-9 and TRBJ1-3, with D possibly TRBD1 on 5 matching bases. Trimming pared 1 base from V and 0 bases from J, leaving 13 bases between. This CDR3 comprises 17 residues. Germline lookup yields CDR1 SEHNR and CDR2 FQNEAQ (reference sequence). The DNA for the CDR3 is TGTGCCAGCAGCTTAGTAGGGGCGAAGAGCTCTGGAAACACCATATATTTT. Protein: CASSLVGAKSSGNTIYF.

V usage is TRBV7-9 and J usage is TRBJ2-5; 7 bases line up with TRBD2. The germline V gene encodes CDR1 SEHNR and CDR2 FQNEAQ (reference sequence). The CDR3 is 14 residues long. For the CDR3, the DNA is TGTTCCACGGGCCTGGGCGGGAGCTCTGAGACCCAGTACTTC. Protein sequence: CSTGLGGSSETQYF.

CDR3 in amino acids: CASRRRLSVPQGGYTF. The CDR3 bases are TGTGCCAGCCGTAGGAGGTTGAGCGTTCCTCAGGGGGGCTACACCTTC. The J gene is TRBJ1-2, the V gene TRBV27; D is perhaps TRBD1 (6 bases). The CDR3 is made up of 16 amino acids. The germline V gene has CDR1 MNHEY and CDR2 SMNVEV (reference sequence). The germline V and J ends were trimmed by 8 bases and 8 bases, with 27 bases remaining between them.

This rearrangement joins TRBV5-6 to TRBJ1-5; 7 nucleotides agree with TRBD1. Germline loops: CDR1 SGHDT, CDR2 YYEEEE. The CDR3 covers 13 residues. The trim removed 5 bases at V and 5 bases at J, leaving 4 bases unmatched. DNA of the CDR3: TGTGCCAGCAGTTTTGACAGGGATCAGCCCCAGCATTTT. Translating gives CASSFDRDQPQHF.

J is TRBJ1-2 and V is TRBV5-1; 7 bases agree with TRBD1. Losses at the gene ends were 3 bases for V and 6 bases for J; bases not matched to a gene: 8. From germline, CDR1 is SGHRS and CDR2 YFSETQ. The CDR3 runs 14 residues. The CDR3 DNA reads TGCGCCAGCAGCTCGCGGGCCACAGGGGATGGCTACACCTTC. Translated: CASSSRATGDGYTF.

The chain has TRBV6-5 and TRBJ2-7, with D maybe TRBD1 (5 bases). V was pared by 0 bases and J by 2 bases, with 8 bases between. Germline-derived CDR1 and CDR2 are MNHEY and SVGAGI. The CDR3 is 14 amino acids. The CDR3 sequence is CASSYSTGTYEQYF. The DNA for the CDR3 is TGTGCCAGCAGTTACTCAACAGGTACCTACGAGCAGTACTTC.

This sequence joins TRBV7-9 and TRBJ2-3; perhaps TRBD2 as D (5 bases). Germline assignment: CDR1 SEHNR and CDR2 FQNEAQ (reference sequence). The V and J ends lost 5 bases and 8 bases respectively, with 23 bases between them. There are 16 residues in the CDR3. DNA of the CDR3: TGTGCCAGCAGCCCCCGGACCGACGCGATCGGGGTTACGCAGTATTTT. It translates to CASSPRTDAIGVTQYF.

V is TRBV27 and J is TRBJ1-5, with D possibly matching TRBD1 (6 bases). The germline V gene encodes CDR1 MNHEY and CDR2 SMNVEV (reference sequence). This CDR3 comprises 14 residues. Between the trimmed V and J ends, which lost 3 bases and 7 bases, there was a span of 13 bases. CDR3 DNA sequence: TGTGCCAGCAGTTTTCAAGGGGGAGGGCAGCCCCAGCATTTT. It is translated as CASSFQGGGQPQHF.

This chain joins TRBV6-5 and TRBJ1-5; TRBD1 matches 7 bases. The ends lost 8 bases at V and 5 bases at J; junction bases unmatched: 9. CDR3 length: 14 amino acids. CDR1 is MNHEY, CDR2 SVGAGI, per germline. The CDR3 here is CASGRGWDHQPQHF. The CDR3 nucleotides are TGTGCCAGCGGCAGGGGGTGGGACCATCAGCCCCAGCATTTT.

V and J are TRBV5-6 and TRBJ1-4; no clear D gene. The CDR3 runs to 16 residues. CDR1 SGHDT and CDR2 YYEEEE come from the germline V gene. Trimming cost V 4 bases and J 0 bases, with 13 bases left between them. CDR3 amino acids: CASSIRRTATNEKLFF. CDR3 bases: TGTGCCAGCAGCATCCGGAGGACTGCAACTAATGAAAAACTGTTTTTT.

The J gene is TRBJ2-5, the V gene TRBV4-1; no clear D gene. V dropped 2 bases and J dropped 4 bases, with 8 bases sitting between them. The CDR3 is 13 residues long. Germline CDR1 reads MGHRA; CDR2 reads YSYEKL. The CDR3 region is CASSQSVGETQYF. DNA for the CDR3: TGCGCCAGCAGCCAATCAGTTGGAGAGACCCAGTACTTC.

The rearrangement joins TRBV12-5 to TRBJ2-3, with D unclear. The CDR3 covers 15 residues. Germline V CDR1 and CDR2: LGHNT, FRNRAP. The germline V and J ends were trimmed by 5 bases and 11 bases, with 23 bases remaining between them. CDR3 DNA: TGTGCTAGTGGTCCTTCACGGCTTACACAGAGACGGCAGTATTTT. Encoded protein: CASGPSRLTQRRQYF.

V is TRBV4-1 and J is TRBJ1-3; D might be TRBD1 (6 bases). V was pared by 2 bases and J by 0 bases, with 20 bases between. The CDR3 sequence is 19 residues long. Germline CDR1 reads MGHRA; CDR2 reads YSYEKL. The CDR3 is CASSQSPPGTRYSGNTIYF. The CDR3 DNA reads as TGCGCCAGCAGCCAATCCCCTCCAGGGACACGATACTCTGGAAACACCATATATTTT.

The sample holds one count of this clone. J is TRBJ1-6 and V is TRBV30; D possibly corresponds to TRBD1 (5 bases). Trimming shortened V by 4 bases and J by 9 bases, and 13 bases separated the two germline ends. CDR1 and CDR2 (germline): GTSNPN, SVGIG (reference sequence). The CDR3 is made up of 13 amino acids. This CDR3 reads CAWTKGLASPLHF. The DNA of the CDR3 is TGTGCCTGGACAAAGGGGCTGGCTTCACCCCTCCACTTT. Full variable domain (rest looked up from reference TRBV30 and TRBJ1-6): SQTIHQWPATLVQPVGSPLSLECTVEGTSNPNLYWYRQAAGRGLQLLFYSVGIGQISSEVPQNLSASRPQDRQFILSSKKLLLSDSGFYLCAWTKGLASPLHFGNGTRLTVT.

CDR3 region: CASSLIPQGGFTDTQYF. CDR3 in DNA: TGCGCCAGCAGCTTGATCCCGCAGGGTGGTTTCACAGATACGCAGTATTTT. This rearrangement joins TRBV5-1 to TRBJ2-3, with a possible D match to TRBD1 (5 bases). V shed 1 base and J shed 2 bases, with 17 bases lying between them. The length of the CDR3 is 17 residues. Germline-derived CDR1 and CDR2 are SGHRS and YFSETQ.

This sequence joins TRBV5-4 and TRBJ1-2; a possible D gene is TRBD1 (6 bases). The length of the CDR3 is 12 residues. Trimming removed 2 bases from V and 8 bases from J, with 10 bases in between. Germline V lookup: CDR1 SGHNT, CDR2 YYREEE (reference sequence). CDR3 coding DNA: TGTGCCAGCAGCTTCGGGGGGCGAGGCTACACCTTC. Its protein is CASSFGGRGYTF.

V and J are TRBV4-2 and TRBJ1-4, with no clear D. CDR1 is LGHNA, CDR2 YNFKEQ, per germline. V was cut by 0 bases and J by 4 bases, with 12 bases left in between. The CDR3 length is 16 residues. CDR3: CASSQDVRAFNEKLFF. Written as DNA, the CDR3 is TGTGCCAGCAGCCAAGATGTGAGGGCTTTTAATGAAAAACTGTTTTTT.

As for this clone: The junction and the germline gene differ at one end; a read error may be behind it. The rearrangement joins TRBV7-9 to TRBJ2-3; 8 positions agree with TRBD1. The CDR3 loop spans 12 amino acids. Germline CDR1 SEHNR, CDR2 FQNEAQ (reference sequence). CDR3 amino acids: CSSSWTGDTQYF. DNA for the CDR3: TGTTCCAGCAGCTGGACAGGGGATACGCAGTATTTT.

This clone was seen just once. J is TRBJ1-1 and V is TRBV30; D possibly corresponds to TRBD1 (5 bases). V was trimmed by 7 bases and J by 1 base, leaving 10 bases between them. Germline-derived CDR1 and CDR2 are GTSNPN and SVGIG (reference sequence). The CDR3 spans 12 residues. CDR3 protein: CASQDQNTEAFF. For the CDR3, the DNA is TGTGCCTCACAGGACCAGAACACTGAAGCTTTCTTT.